This TCR beta chain was found in a study of T cell repertoires in cytomegalovirus infection. Study in general: CMV epitopes that were recently identified and HLA-C-restricted were used alongside well-studied HLA-B-restricted ones. It was the public TCR beta signatures that indicated both CMV infection and matching HLA type.

Concerning this clonotype: Its antigen remains unidentified.

Study-level results: In two of eight donors, the top clonotype was HLA-C-restricted CMV-specific. CMV carriers with the relevant HLA were identified by cumulative public TCR beta family frequency.

Via MiXCR, TCRdb re-called the reads, giving one row per CDR3 protein. The sample lists 900,000 to 950,000 distinct CDR3 sequences, around 29% occurring once. Between the trimmed V and J ends, which lost 4 bases and 5 bases, there was a span of 20 bases. This CDR3 has 16 amino acids. Germline CDR1 is MNHEY and CDR2 is SVGEGT. The receptor was isolated from a human donor in good health (CMV status not recorded). Some clones in this sample may be carry-over from other donors' samples. Sequenced material: cultured CD8+ T cells from PBMCs, taken from culture after CMV antigen stimulation. V is TRBV6-2 or TRBV6-3 and J is TRBJ1-1, with D unclear. The CDR3 sequence: CASSSNRKGPETEAFF. CDR3 in DNA: TGTGCCAGCAGTTCCAACCGGAAAGGGCCCGAGACTGAAGCTTTCTTT.